These 16 T cell receptor beta chains were sequenced from one sample in a study of blood T cell repertoires in COVID-19. Method: immunoSEQ multiplex PCR; TCRdb's copy keeps in-frame clones and lacks some. The repertoire holds some 240,000 clones, with 84% as singletons. The source material was peripheral blood. These receptor sequences come from a woman aged 40-49 years who had recovered from COVID-19.

With respect to this clone: At the DNA level, this CDR3 is encoded by other sequences in the same sample as well. The rearrangement links TRBV5-6 to TRBJ1-2, with 7 bases that match TRBD1. The CDR3 runs 13 residues. V gave up 0 bases and J gave up 4 bases; unmatched junction bases: 0. In germline, CDR1 is SGHDT, CDR2 YYEEEE. CDR3 residues: CASSLGTGYGYTF. The CDR3 region has the DNA TGTGCCAGCAGCTTGGGGACAGGCTATGGCTACACCTTC. The variable domain in full, with the rest retrieved from reference TRBV5-6 and TRBJ1-2, is DAGVTQSPTHLIKTRGQQVTLRCSPKSGHDTVSWYQQALGQGPQFIFQYYEEEERQRGNFPDRFSGHQFPNYSSELNVNALLLGDSALYLCASSLGTGYGYTFGSGTRLTVV.

V and J are TRBV5-6 and TRBJ2-3; no firm D call. CDR1 SGHDT and CDR2 YYEEEE come from the germline V gene. This CDR3 spans 14 amino acids. The V and J ends lost 0 bases and 8 bases respectively, with 13 bases between them. The DNA for the CDR3 is TGTGCCAGCAGCTTGGGACGAGGTCTAGGTACGCAGTATTTT. It is translated as CASSLGRGLGTQYF.

V usage is TRBV12-3 or TRBV12-4 and J usage is TRBJ1-1; D remains unclear. The CDR3 contains 13 residues. Trimming removed 6 bases from V and 3 bases from J, with 11 bases in between. This CDR3 reads CASSIAGYTEAFF. Here the CDR3 DNA reads TGTGCCAGCAGCATAGCTGGGTACACTGAAGCTTTCTTT.

The rearrangement joins TRBV19 to TRBJ1-1; maybe TRBD1 (6 bases). Trimming took off 4 bases at V and 1 base at J, with 13 bases between the two ends. This CDR3 contains 15 residues. Germline assignment: CDR1 LNHDA and CDR2 SQIVND (reference sequence). CDR3 coding DNA: TGTGCCAGTAGTAGCCAAGACAGGTCGAACACTGAAGCTTTCTTT. Its translation: CASSSQDRSNTEAFF. Filled out from reference TRBV19 and TRBJ1-1, the complete variable domain reads DGGITQSPKYLFRKEGQNVTLSCEQNLNHDAMYWYRQDPGQGLRLIYYSQIVNDFQKGDIAEGYSVSREKKESFPLTVTSAQKNPTAFYLCASSSQDRSNTEAFFGQGTRLTVV.

The chain carries TRBV5-1 and TRBJ2-3, with D maybe TRBD1 (5 bases). Germline lookup yields CDR1 SGHRS and CDR2 YFSETQ. The CDR3 is 16 amino acids. V dropped 0 bases and J dropped 4 bases, with 15 bases sitting between them. The DNA for the CDR3 is TGCGCCAGCAGCTTGGCCGGAAGGGGAAGCGCAGATACGCAGTATTTT. It translates to CASSLAGRGSADTQYF.

This sequence joins TRBV9 and TRBJ1-4, with a weak D call TRBD1 (6 bases). V shed 0 bases and J shed 5 bases, with 11 bases lying between them. The length of the CDR3 is 15 residues. Germline assignment: CDR1 SGDLS and CDR2 YYNGEE. CDR3 nucleotide sequence: TGTGCCAGCAGCGTAGCGGGGGGGCGGAATGAAAAACTGTTTTTT. Its protein is CASSVAGGRNEKLFF.

The chain has TRBV18 and TRBJ2-2; 9 bases are shared with TRBD2. V dropped 6 bases and J dropped 1; count of bases not matched to a gene: 12. This CDR3 is built from 18 residues. CDR1 is KGHSH and CDR2 is LQKENI in the germline V gene. CDR3 in DNA: TGTGCCAGCTCCCGTATGACTAGCGGAGCTATGAACACCGGGGAGCTGTTTTTT. Translation: CASSRMTSGAMNTGELFF.

The V call is TRBV5-5, the J call TRBJ1-5; D gene uncertain. V dropped 0 bases and J dropped 4 bases, with 5 bases sitting between them. Germline V lookup: CDR1 SGHKS, CDR2 YYEKEE (reference sequence). The CDR3 has 13 amino acids. In DNA, the CDR3 is TGTGCCAGCAGCTTGGACTGGAATCAGCCCCAGCATTTT. Its translation: CASSLDWNQPQHF.

The chain employs TRBV5-1 and TRBJ1-2, with 10 bases aligning to TRBD1. Trimming at V came to 4 bases and at J to 0 bases, leaving 3 bases not matched to a gene. Germline CDR1 is SGHRS and CDR2 is YFSETQ. This CDR3 region has 15 residues. The CDR3 coding sequence is TGCGCCAGCAGCGTGGGACAGGGGCCTAACTATGGCTACACCTTC. Its protein is CASSVGQGPNYGYTF.

J is TRBJ2-7 and V is TRBV5-6, with 9 bases lining up with TRBD1. This CDR3 is 15 amino acids long. Germline V gene lookup returns CDR1 SGHDT and CDR2 YYEEEE. After removal of 4 bases from V and 0 bases from J, the junction contained 5 bases not matched to a gene. The CDR3 loop is CASSEGTGFSYEQYF. The CDR3 DNA reads TGTGCCAGCAGCGAGGGGACAGGGTTCTCCTACGAGCAGTACTTC.

This chain uses TRBV5-6 with TRBJ1-4; D is possibly TRBD1 (6 bases). The CDR3 totals 13 residues. Trimming removed 4 bases from V and 8 bases from J, with 12 bases in between. The germline V gene encodes CDR1 SGHDT and CDR2 YYEEEE. The CDR3 protein is CASSPWGREKLFF. The CDR3 DNA reads TGTGCCAGCAGCCCCTGGGGGCGCGAAAAACTGTTTTTT.

The chain uses TRBV4-1 and TRBJ1-1; tentative D call: TRBD1 (6 bases). The germline V gene encodes CDR1 MGHRA and CDR2 YSYEKL. The CDR3 is made up of 16 amino acids. V lost 0 bases and J 6 bases, leaving 17 bases between the germline ends. CDR3 protein: CASSQEETGMSPEAFF. For the CDR3, the DNA is TGCGCCAGCAGCCAAGAAGAGACAGGTATGAGTCCTGAAGCTTTCTTT.

The chain joins TRBV6-5 to TRBJ1-1, with 7 positions matching TRBD1. The CDR3 is made up of 15 amino acids. Trimming took 5 bases from V and 1 from J; bases not matched to a gene: 7. CDR1 and CDR2 (germline): MNHEY, SVGAGI. The CDR3: CASSTSQGTNTEAFF. CDR3 bases: TGTGCCAGCAGTACATCACAGGGGACGAACACTGAAGCTTTCTTT.

The chain uses TRBV2 and TRBJ1-5; D is unresolved. V gave up 0 bases and J gave up 7 bases, with 10 bases separating them. The CDR3 loop spans 14 amino acids. CDR1 is SNHLY and CDR2 is FYNNEI in the germline V gene. The DNA of the CDR3 is TGTGCCAGCAGTGAAGCGACAAGAGACCAGCCCCAGCATTTT. It encodes CASSEATRDQPQHF.

This chain uses TRBV3-1 (or the pseudogene TRBV3-2) with TRBJ2-7; perhaps TRBD1 as D (6 bases). Trimming pared 5 bases from V and 0 bases from J, leaving 11 bases between. This CDR3 has 14 residues. Per germline, CDR1 LGHDT and CDR2 YNNKEL (reference sequence). CDR3: CASSDRSFSYEQYF. The CDR3 DNA reads as TGTGCCAGCAGCGACAGGTCTTTCTCCTACGAGCAGTACTTC.

This clone is a singleton in its sample. This sequence joins TRBV6-5 and TRBJ2-5, with 7 bases identical to TRBD2. After removal of 6 bases from V and 3 bases from J, the junction contained 4 bases not matched to a gene. Germline CDR1 and CDR2: MNHEY and SVGAGI. The CDR3 length is 13 residues. The CDR3 reads CASSHGGKETQYF. Here the CDR3 DNA reads TGTGCCAGCAGCCACGGGGGGAAAGAGACCCAGTACTTC.